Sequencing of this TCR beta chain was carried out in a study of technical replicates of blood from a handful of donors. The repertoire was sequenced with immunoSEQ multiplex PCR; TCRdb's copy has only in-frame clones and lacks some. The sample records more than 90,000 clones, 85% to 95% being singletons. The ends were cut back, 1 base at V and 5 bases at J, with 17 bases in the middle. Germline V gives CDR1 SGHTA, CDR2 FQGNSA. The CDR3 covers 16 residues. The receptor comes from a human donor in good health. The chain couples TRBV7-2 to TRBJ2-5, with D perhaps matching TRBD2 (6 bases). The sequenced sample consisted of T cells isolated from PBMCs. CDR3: CASSLGTFSGWETQYF. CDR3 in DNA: TGTGCCAGCAGCTTAGGGACTTTCAGCGGGTGGGAGACCCAGTACTTC. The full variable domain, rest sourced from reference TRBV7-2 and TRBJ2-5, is GAGVSQSPSNKVTEKGKDVELRCDPISGHTALYWYRQSLGQGLEFLIYFQGNSAPDKSGLPSDRFSAERTGGSVSTLTIQRTQQEDSAVYLCASSLGTFSGWETQYFGPGTRLLVL.